This T cell receptor beta chain was observed in a study of post-analysis software for immune sequencing data. Findings and caveats of the study: About five TRBV segments appeared more often in patients than in controls, and TRBV5-6, TRBV5-1 and TRBV20-1 were among these.

About this clonotype itself: The antigen is unknown.

Tagging with unique molecular identifiers was a feature of the TCR beta cDNA libraries. TCRdb analysed the PCR reads with MiXCR anew, one entry per CDR3 protein. Found here are some 800,000 distinct CDR3 sequences, around 46% of them singletons; the top ten hold 4% to 5%. The CDR3 runs to 17 residues. V was clipped by 4 bases and J by 9 bases; unmatched bases: 16. Germline CDR1 and CDR2: MNHNS and SASEGT. The chain links TRBV6-1 to TRBJ2-7, with 12 bases fitting TRBD2. The sample taken for sequencing was blood. The sequence derives from a girl aged 5 to 17 with multiple sclerosis. As DNA, the CDR3 is TGTGCCAGCAGTGGCCTCCCCCCGAGACTAGCGGGAGAAGGGCAGTACTTC. Residues: CASSGLPPRLAGEGQYF.